This T cell receptor (beta chain) was obtained from a study of T cells of healthy individuals. Germline V gene lookup returns CDR1 KGHDR and CDR2 SFDVKD. The CDR3 has 15 residues. V was clipped by 6 bases and J by 8 bases; unmatched bases: 9. TCRdb itself ran the 5' RACE reads through MiXCR, one entry per CDR3 protein. The top ten hold around 15% of the sample, which has 50,000 to 55,000 distinct CDR3 sequences, over 12% seen once. The sequence came from a human donor in good health. The rearrangement links TRBV24-1 to TRBJ2-1, with 10 bases that match TRBD1. The CDR3 sequence: CATSTDRGTMDEQFF. The CDR3 DNA sequence: TGTGCCACCAGTACGGACAGGGGGACAATGGATGAGCAGTTCTTC.